This record covers a single T cell receptor beta chain. This clone may be a read error of a much larger clone one base away. CDR1 is SGHVS, CDR2 FNYEAQ, per germline. The CDR3 contains 14 residues. With 3 bases clipped from V and 7 bases from J, the junction kept 4 bases outside the gene matches. The data were taken from a study of read filtering for tumor transcriptome and immune sequencing. From 400 to 450 ng of RNA, a library with molecular barcoded alpha/delta and beta/gamma adaptors was made. From the reads, TCRdb called clonotypes with MiXCR, one entry per CDR3 protein. The sample has about 63,000 distinct CDR3 sequences; approximately 13% are singletons.

The chain recombines TRBV7-6 with TRBJ2-1; TRBD2 agrees at 9 bases. The origin of this receptor is a donor over 35 with multiple myeloma. Specimen: a population of CD138-negative cells sorted from bone marrow. The CDR3 coding sequence is TGTGCCAGCAGCTTGCGCGGGAGGGTAAATGAGCAGTTCTTC. It translates to CASSLRGRVNEQFF. Full variable domain (remainder filled in from reference TRBV7-6 and TRBJ2-1): GAGVSQSPRYKVTKRGQDVALRCDPISGHVSLYWYRQALGQGPEFLTYFNYEAQQDKSGLPNDRFSAERPEGSISTLTIQRTEQRDSAMYRCASSLRGRVNEQFFGPGTRLTVL.